Following are 6 T cell receptor beta chains from one sample sequenced in a study of cytomegalovirus exposure and HLA in healthy donors. The PCR ran on 60 Vbeta and 13 Jbeta primers. TCRdb's table, derived via immunoSEQ multiplex PCR, lists solely in-frame clones and lacks some. This sample has around 190,000 clones, with 79% found just once. What was sequenced was PBMCs. The origin of the receptors is a woman younger than 45 in good health and CMV-seropositive.

The V and J genes are TRBV19 and TRBJ2-3; TRBD2 agrees at 9 bases. The CDR3 has 16 residues. J was trimmed by 3 bases and V by 4 bases; bases with no gene match: 8. From germline, CDR1 is LNHDA and CDR2 SQIVND (reference sequence). The CDR3 DNA sequence: TGTGCCAGTAGTAGAGAGCGGGAGGACATAACAGATACGCAGTATTTT. Translated, it gives CASSREREDITDTQYF.

J is TRBJ2-1 and V is TRBV6-6; tentative D call: TRBD2 (6 bases). V was clipped by 6 bases and J by 2 bases, with 14 bases between them. Germline V CDR1 and CDR2: MNHNY, SVGAGI (reference sequence). The CDR3 loop spans 15 amino acids. CDR3 nucleotide sequence: TGTGCCAGCAGCTCTCCGGGGGTAACCTACAATGAGCAGTTCTTC. Translation gives CASSSPGVTYNEQFF.

The chain recombines TRBV5-1 with TRBJ2-7; TRBD1 matches 10 bases. The ends lost 4 bases at V and 7 bases at J; junction bases unmatched: 11. Germline V gives CDR1 SGHRS, CDR2 YFSETQ. CDR3 size: 15 residues. CDR3 sequence: CASSQTGTGALEQYF. The CDR3 DNA sequence: TGCGCCAGCAGCCAAACCGGGACAGGGGCACTGGAGCAGTACTTC.

This clone is a singleton in its sample. The chain has TRBV19 and TRBJ1-1; weak D call: TRBD1 (6 bases). Trimming removed 6 bases at V and 0 bases at J, with 14 bases between. Per the germline V gene, CDR1 is LNHDA and CDR2 is SQIVND (reference sequence). CDR3 size: 15 residues. The CDR3 sequence: CASRRWGGMNTEAFF. The DNA of the CDR3 is TGTGCCAGTAGAAGGTGGGGGGGCATGAACACTGAAGCTTTCTTT. Full variable domain (remainder filled in from reference TRBV19 and TRBJ1-1): DGGITQSPKYLFRKEGQNVTLSCEQNLNHDAMYWYRQDPGQGLRLIYYSQIVNDFQKGDIAEGYSVSREKKESFPLTVTSAQKNPTAFYLCASRRWGGMNTEAFFGQGTRLTVV.

The chain combines TRBV9 with TRBJ1-2; 7 bases are a match to TRBD1. Trimming took 6 bases from V and 3 from J; bases not matched to a gene: 8. The CDR3 is made up of 14 amino acids. CDR1 is SGDLS, CDR2 YYNGEE, per germline. The CDR3 coding sequence is TGTGCCAGCACCCCGGACGGGACAGACTATGGCTACACCTTC. Protein: CASTPDGTDYGYTF.

In its sample, this clone was seen a few times. The gene calls are TRBV7-2 and TRBJ1-1; D unclear. The germline gives CDR1 SGHTA, CDR2 FQGNSA. This CDR3 is built from 13 residues. Trimming pared 5 bases from V and 2 bases from J, leaving 9 bases between. CDR3 nucleotide sequence: TGTGCCAGCAGCATTGGGCCTAACACTGAAGCTTTCTTT. Translated, it gives CASSIGPNTEAFF.